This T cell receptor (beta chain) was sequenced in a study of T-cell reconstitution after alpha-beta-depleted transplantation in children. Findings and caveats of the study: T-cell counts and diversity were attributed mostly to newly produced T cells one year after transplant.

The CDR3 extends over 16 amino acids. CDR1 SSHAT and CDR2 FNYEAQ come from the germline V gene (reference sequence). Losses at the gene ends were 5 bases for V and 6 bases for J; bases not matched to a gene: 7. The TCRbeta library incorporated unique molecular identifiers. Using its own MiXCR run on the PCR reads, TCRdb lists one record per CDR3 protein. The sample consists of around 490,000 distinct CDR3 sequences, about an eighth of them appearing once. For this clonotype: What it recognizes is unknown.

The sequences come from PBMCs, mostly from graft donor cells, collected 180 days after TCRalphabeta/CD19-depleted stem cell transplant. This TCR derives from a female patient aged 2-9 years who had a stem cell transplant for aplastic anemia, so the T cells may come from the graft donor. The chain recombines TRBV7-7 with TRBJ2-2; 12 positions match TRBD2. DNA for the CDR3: TGTGCCAGCAGCCCGACTAGCGGGAGCGTCCCCGGGGAGCTGTTTTTT. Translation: CASSPTSGSVPGELFF.